This T cell receptor (beta chain) was recorded in a study of a mutant IDH1 vaccine in newly diagnosed glioma. Whole-study context: Initiation of the vaccine course occurred 4-6 weeks after radiotherapy alone, or alongside temozolomide cycles. Sex among treated patients split about 60% male, roughly 38% female; mean age was roughly 40 years. Visit V13 took place at week 47, and visit V12 happened at week 35. Study-wide results and limits: Shifts in the top peripheral T cell clonotypes seemed unrelated to pseudoprogression.

Noted time point: week 35, safety follow-up. The vaccine gave 300 ug of a 20-mer mutant IDH1 peptide subcutaneously per dose. With respect to this clone: Antigen specificity is unknown.

The assay was immunoSEQ multiplex PCR, and TCRdb's table has in-frame clones only and misses some. The data show 35,000 to 45,000 clones, 75% to 85% seen once. This specimen consisted of PBMCs, obtained from a glioma patient whose treatment included an IDH1 peptide vaccine. The sequence was collected from a woman between 45 and 60 years old with glioma.

CDR3: CASSWGGARNEQFF. The CDR3 DNA sequence: TGTGCCAGCAGCTGGGGCGGGGCTCGCAATGAGCAGTTCTTC. This chain joins TRBV7-2 and TRBJ2-1; D might be TRBD2 (6 bases). From germline, CDR1 is SGHTA and CDR2 FQGNSA. CDR3 size: 14 residues. Trimming removed 4 bases from V and 6 bases from J, with 13 bases in between.